A selection of T cell receptor beta chains follows, all from one sample in a study of cytomegalovirus exposure and HLA in healthy donors. TCRdb keeps only in-frame clones here, not all; method: immunoSEQ multiplex PCR. This table has 150,000 to 200,000 clones, roughly 84% appearing once. Sequencing used PBMCs. The source of these receptors is a man in his late teens or twenties in good health and CMV-seropositive. CDR3s leave out the opening cysteine and the closing phenylalanine or tryptophan. Part of the rows lack a size; the others show once, few, many or a class for expanded clones.

TRBV5-1	-	TRBJ1-5	ASSLGPGDQPQH
TRBV6-4	-	TRBJ2-1	ASRTSGSLDEQF
TRBV7-2	-	TRBJ1-1	ASSLGGLLSGTEAF
TRBV7-3	-	TRBJ2-1	ASSAGGPEQF
TRBV10-3	-	TRBJ2-5	AISDGQGRETQY
TRBV29-1	-	TRBJ1-1	SVGTGMNTEAF
TRBV6-4	once	TRBJ2-5	ASSEDERGETQY
TRBV2	-	TRBJ1-1	ASSENRGARGLNTEAF
TRBV29-1	-	TRBJ1-2	SSRQGTGGYT
TRBV18	-	TRBJ2-1	ASSPPVGRAYNEQF
TRBV19	-	TRBJ2-3	ASSTGAGSTDTQY
TRBV6-7	few	TRBJ2-3	ASSFKRGTDTQY
TRBV9	once	TRBJ2-1	ASSPGVEFYNEQF
TRBV27	-	TRBJ1-2	ATGGTANYGYT
TRBV6-5	-	TRBJ2-1	ASIDVGEQF
TRBV15	-	TRBJ2-7	ATSRERLAGAYEQY
TRBV5-4	-	TRBJ1-1	ASSLGQEAF
TRBV9	-	TRBJ1-4	ASSIRGKLF
TRBV2	-	TRBJ1-1	ASGTRNTEAF
TRBV7-9	few	TRBJ2-7	ASSTGLALSYEQY
TRBV6-7	-	TRBJ2-5	ASSYPDRGEETQY
TRBV5-1	-	TRBJ2-7	ASSLMTGGKYEQY
TRBV19	-	TRBJ2-2	ASELAGGTGELF
TRBV6-5	many	TRBJ2-7	ASSSPQRGREQY
TRBV6-1	-	TRBJ1-5	ASSESPGQGYQPQH
TRBV5-4	once	TRBJ2-1	ASSQGQGGHNEQF
TRBV7-6	-	TRBJ2-7	ASSSDPGRDFSYEQY
TRBV28	-	TRBJ2-7	ASSLDGQGMNEQY
TRBV6-6	-	TRBJ2-3	ASSYSGRDATDTQY
TRBV11-1	-	TRBJ2-5	ASSPRTGGGETQY
TRBV7-9	once	TRBJ1-2	ASSSAYGTGDGYT
TRBV29-1	-	TRBJ2-7	SVSRRGGEQY
TRBV10-3	once	TRBJ2-7	AISDWTGGAYEQY
TRBV5-6	-	TRBJ2-3	ASSMGSGADTQY
TRBV28	once	TRBJ1-5	ASSSAGQGGTQPQH
TRBV27	-	TRBJ1-2	ASSFSRDRARGYT
TRBV30	few	TRBJ1-3	AWSVLKSGNTIY
TRBV7-9	-	TRBJ2-1	ASSASGRGYNEQF
TRBV10-3	-	TRBJ2-3	AITSRGGRSTDTQY
TRBV9	-	TRBJ2-2	ASSAGVTGELF
TRBV2	-	TRBJ2-7	ASLRSSYEQY
TRBV15	-	TRBJ1-5	ATSRGGKGVNQPQH
TRBV28	few	TRBJ1-2	ASSLLRTAGLGYT
TRBV5-1	-	TRBJ2-3	ASSWTDGTDTQY
TRBV27	once	TRBJ2-1	ASSWEGRGPLLEQF
TRBV2	-	TRBJ2-3	ARSLDPSGATQY
TRBV5-4	-	TRBJ2-3	ASSLGIRGGADTQY